This TCR beta chain was obtained from a study of blood T cell repertoires in COVID-19. Assay: immunoSEQ multiplex PCR; the TCRdb copy retains only in-frame clones and omits some. Among 40,000 or so clones listed, roughly nine tenths were seen once. V was pared by 5 bases and J by 3 bases, with 2 bases of the junction left unmatched. CDR1 and CDR2 from the germline V gene are MNHNY and SVGAGI (reference sequence). The CDR3 loop spans 13 amino acids. The chain uses TRBV6-6 and TRBJ1-2, with TRBD1 matching over 8 bases. The source is a man aged 50-59 years with active COVID-19. Sample: peripheral blood. The CDR3 bases are TGTGCCAGCAGTCCGGGACAGGACTATGGCTACACCTTC. It encodes CASSPGQDYGYTF.